This T cell receptor beta chain appears in the sequencing data of a study of beta chain features in type 1 diabetes. Study conclusions and caveats: Type 1 diabetes patients showed a moderate but significant shortening of TCRB CDR3s in all four CD4+ subsets.

With V trimmed by 5 bases and J by 3 bases, 15 bases remained unmatched. Germline CDR1 is SEHNR and CDR2 is FQNEAQ (reference sequence). The CDR3 totals 17 residues. For this clone: Its antigen remains unidentified.

As every portion of the isolated RNA was reverse transcribed, the sequencing read expressed TCRB transcripts. The repertoire was sequenced with immunoSEQ multiplex PCR; TCRdb's copy has only in-frame clones and lacks some. The data show 310,000 or so clones, 15% seen once. The clonotype was recovered from a man younger than 35 with type 1 diabetes. The sample comprised naive CD4+ T cells from blood. The J gene is TRBJ1-2, the V gene TRBV7-9; 7 nucleotides align to TRBD1. CDR3 sequence reads: CASSGTLRDSFHYGYTF. DNA of the CDR3: TGTGCCAGCAGCGGTACTTTAAGGGACAGTTTCCACTATGGCTACACCTTC. The full variable domain, its missing parts supplied by reference TRBV7-9 and TRBJ1-2, is DTGVSQNPRHKITKRGQNVTFRCDPISEHNRLYWYRQTLGQGPEFLTYFQNEAQLEKSRLLSDRFSAERPKGSFSTLEIQRTEQGDSAMYLCASSGTLRDSFHYGYTFGSGTRLTVV.